The T cell receptor (beta chain) described here comes from a study of human T cells and chemical hapten exposure. About the research overall: Upper-back patch tests with 0.01% DPC were read at 6 days.

The CDR3 has 13 residues. Trimming removed 0 bases at V and 6 bases at J, with 6 bases between. Germline V gives CDR1 MNHEY, CDR2 SMNVEV (reference sequence). Time point: patch test 2, 6 weeks after DPC sensitization. Stated treatment: therapeutic diphenylcyclopropenone sensitization with weekly scalp DPC. Blood draws came before every patch-test application. Separate cDNA molecules received unique molecular identifiers, which the library attached to them. TCRdb independently ran MiXCR on the RACE reads; one entry per CDR3 protein. This sample carries more than 75,000 distinct CDR3 sequences, 10% to 13% of them seen once, and the ten largest clones take roughly 2.3%.

Sequenced here: whole blood, sampled in connection with sensitization to the hapten diphenylcyclopropenone (DPC). This rearrangement joins TRBV27 to TRBJ2-1; D unclear. This TCR was sampled from a woman between 25 and 40 years old with alopecia areata. Some clones in this sample may be carry-over from other donors' samples. In DNA form, the CDR3 reads TGTGCCAGCAGTTTATCTCCCGGCAATGAGCAGTTCTTC. Its translation: CASSLSPGNEQFF.